This T cell receptor beta chain was documented in a study of cytomegalovirus exposure and HLA in healthy donors. In germline, CDR1 is SGHDT, CDR2 YYEEEE. This CDR3 spans 14 amino acids. With 0 bases removed from V and 3 bases from J, the gap between germline ends came to 8 bases. The PCR contained 60 Vbeta and 13 Jbeta primers. Measured with immunoSEQ multiplex PCR; TCRdb has only the in-frame clones, and not every one. This sample yields about 140,000 clones, of which 80% are seen a single time; 5.1% belongs to the top ten. This chain connects TRBV5-6 to TRBJ2-3; perhaps TRBD1 as D (5 bases). The sample comprised PBMCs. The receptor's source is a male donor in good health and CMV-seronegative. The CDR3 DNA is TGTGCCAGCAGCTTGGACAGGAAAACAGATACGCAGTATTTT. Residues: CASSLDRKTDTQYF.